This T cell receptor (beta chain) was obtained from a study of blood T cell repertoires in COVID-19. At the level of the study: Samples taken during acute and convalescent COVID-19 were collected in the United States, Italy and Spain. Nucleic acid was either cDNA or gDNA, and it came from T cells, B-cell-depleted T cells, or PBMCs.

Per the study methods: From reference gene primer amplification, estimates of nucleated cell counts were derived. Profiled with immunoSEQ multiplex PCR; TCRdb holds only in-frame clones, not every one. Clone size and the V and J calls come from that table; the DNA yielded D and trimming. The table has approximately 160,000 clones, under 85% seen once; the top ten hold over 10%. V lost 6 bases to trimming and J lost 1 base, with 13 bases between them. The CDR3 has 14 residues. Germline CDR1 LGHDT, CDR2 YNNKEL (reference sequence). The receptor's source is a man in his 70s who had recovered from COVID-19. The rearrangement uses TRBV3-1 (or the pseudogene TRBV3-2) and TRBJ2-7; D may be TRBD1 (6 bases). Input material: peripheral blood. The CDR3, as DNA: TGTGCCAGCAGTCACGGACAGACGTCCTACGAGCAGTACTTC. Protein product: CASSHGQTSYEQYF.